This TCR beta chain was captured by sequencing in a study of cytomegalovirus exposure and HLA in healthy donors. The primer mix had 60 Vbeta and 13 Jbeta primers. Sequencing was performed with immunoSEQ multiplex PCR; in TCRdb, only in-frame clones are kept and a portion is missing. Of 150,000 or so clones detected, roughly four fifths appear once; the ten largest clones hold around 4.1%. V gave up 2 bases and J gave up 2 bases; unmatched junction bases: 3. This CDR3 has 15 residues. CDR1 SGHRS and CDR2 YFSETQ come from the germline V gene. At the time of sampling, donors were nominally healthy, though unrecorded immune exposures were likely.

The sample taken for sequencing was PBMCs. The chain employs TRBV5-1 and TRBJ2-1, with 8 bases identical to TRBD2. The receptor's source is a man aged 50-60 years in good health and CMV-seropositive. The CDR3 sequence: CASSFSSGAYNEQFF. The DNA for the CDR3 is TGCGCCAGCAGCTTTAGTAGCGGGGCCTACAATGAGCAGTTCTTC.